This T cell receptor beta chain was captured by sequencing in a study of radiotherapy plus CTLA-4 blockade in lung cancer. TCRdb's table, derived via immunoSEQ multiplex PCR, lists solely in-frame clones and lacks some. The sample lists 28,000 or so clones, about 72% seen once, with around 7.5% in the top ten. V gave up 3 bases and J gave up 4 bases, with 15 bases separating them. Germline V gene data show CDR1 as MGHDK and CDR2 as SYGVNS. The CDR3 consists of 15 residues. This clonotype was sampled from a human donor with non-small cell lung cancer who had stable disease on radiotherapy plus ipilimumab. The V gene is TRBV25-1, the J gene TRBJ1-2; D unresolved. Sequencing was performed on peripheral blood, taken from a patient treated with radiotherapy plus ipilimumab. The CDR3 is CASSDRLTGFYGYTF. The CDR3 DNA follows: TGTGCCAGCAGTGACCGCTTGACGGGTTTCTATGGCTACACCTTC.